This T cell receptor (beta chain) is drawn from a study of cytomegalovirus exposure and HLA in healthy donors. PCR was performed using 60 Vbeta and 13 Jbeta primers. Libraries were prepared by immunoSEQ multiplex PCR; TCRdb keeps only in-frame clonotypes and omits some of them. The sample includes about 160,000 clones, over 75% of them seen just once. This clone showed up just a few times. The sample contains more than one DNA sequence encoding this CDR3. The material sequenced was PBMCs. The sequence was obtained from a woman under 40 in good health and CMV-seronegative.

The chain's CDR3 is CASSTGGGGKLFF. As DNA, the CDR3 is TGTGCCAGTAGCACAGGGGGCGGGGGAAAACTGTTTTTT. The chain joins TRBV27 to TRBJ1-4; 9 nucleotides align to TRBD1. With V trimmed by 9 bases and J by 10 bases, 9 bases remained unmatched. The CDR3 runs 13 residues. In germline, CDR1 is MNHEY, CDR2 SMNVEV (reference sequence). The entire variable domain, with the rest obtained from reference TRBV27 and TRBJ1-4, is as follows: EAQVTQNPRYLITVTGKKLTVTCSQNMNHEYMSWYRQDPGLGLRQIYYSMNVEVTDKGDVPEGYKVSRKEKRNFPLILESPSPNQTSLYFCASSTGGGGKLFFGSGTQLSVL.